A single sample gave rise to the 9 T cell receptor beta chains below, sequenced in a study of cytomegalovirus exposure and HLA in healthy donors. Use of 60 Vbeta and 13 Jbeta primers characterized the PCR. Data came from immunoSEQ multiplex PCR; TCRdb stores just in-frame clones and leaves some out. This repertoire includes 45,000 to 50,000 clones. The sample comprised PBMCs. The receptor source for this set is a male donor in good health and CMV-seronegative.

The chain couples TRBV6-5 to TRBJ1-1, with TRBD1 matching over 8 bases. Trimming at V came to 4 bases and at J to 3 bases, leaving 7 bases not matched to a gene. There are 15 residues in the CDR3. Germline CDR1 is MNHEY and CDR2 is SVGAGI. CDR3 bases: TGTGCCAGCAGTTCGCGGGACAGGACGGACACTGAAGCTTTCTTT. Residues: CASSSRDRTDTEAFF.

CDR3 sequence (DNA): TGTGCCAGCAGTACAGGGCTAACAAATTCACCCCTCCACTTT. As protein: CASSTGLTNSPLHF. The V gene is TRBV6-5, the J gene TRBJ1-6; perhaps TRBD1 as D (6 bases). V dropped 5 bases and J dropped 7 bases, with 12 bases sitting between them. CDR3 length: 14 residues. Germline CDR1 reads MNHEY; CDR2 reads SVGAGI.

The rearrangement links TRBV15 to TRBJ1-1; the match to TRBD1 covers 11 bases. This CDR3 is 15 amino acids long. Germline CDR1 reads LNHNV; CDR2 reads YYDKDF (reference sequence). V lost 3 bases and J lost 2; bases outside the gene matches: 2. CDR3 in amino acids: CATSSRTGGNTEAFF. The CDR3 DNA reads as TGTGCCACCAGCAGTAGGACAGGGGGCAACACTGAAGCTTTCTTT.

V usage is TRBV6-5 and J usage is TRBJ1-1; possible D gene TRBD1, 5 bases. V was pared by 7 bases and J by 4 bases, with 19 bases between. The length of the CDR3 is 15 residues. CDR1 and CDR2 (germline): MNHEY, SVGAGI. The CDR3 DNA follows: TGTGCCAGCAAACCCCCCACAGGTATTGTCACTGAAGCTTTCTTT. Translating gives CASKPPTGIVTEAFF.

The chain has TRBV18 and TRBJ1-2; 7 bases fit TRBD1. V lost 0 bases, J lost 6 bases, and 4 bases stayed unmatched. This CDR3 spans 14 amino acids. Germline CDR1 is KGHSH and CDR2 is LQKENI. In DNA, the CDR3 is TGTGCCAGCTCACCACCGGGCAGGGGGGATGGCTACACCTTC. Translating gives CASSPPGRGDGYTF.

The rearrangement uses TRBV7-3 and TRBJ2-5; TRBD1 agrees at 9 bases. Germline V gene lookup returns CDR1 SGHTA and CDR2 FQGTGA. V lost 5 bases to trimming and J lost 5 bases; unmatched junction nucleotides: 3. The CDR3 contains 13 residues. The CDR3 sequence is CASSEGQGETQYF. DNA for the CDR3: TGTGCCAGCAGCGAAGGACAGGGGGAGACCCAGTACTTC.

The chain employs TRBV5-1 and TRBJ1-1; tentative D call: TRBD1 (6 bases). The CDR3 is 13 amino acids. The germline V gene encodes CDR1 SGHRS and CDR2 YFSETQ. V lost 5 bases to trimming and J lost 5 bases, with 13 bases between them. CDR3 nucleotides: TGCGCCAGCAGGCCTGGGCAGGGGACTGAAGCTTTCTTT. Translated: CASRPGQGTEAFF.

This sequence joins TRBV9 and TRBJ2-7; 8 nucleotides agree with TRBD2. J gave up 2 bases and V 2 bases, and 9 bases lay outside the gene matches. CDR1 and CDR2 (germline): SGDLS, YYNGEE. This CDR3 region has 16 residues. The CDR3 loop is CASSVLPGTSAYEQYF. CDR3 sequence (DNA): TGTGCCAGCAGCGTCCTCCCCGGGACTAGTGCCTACGAGCAGTACTTC.

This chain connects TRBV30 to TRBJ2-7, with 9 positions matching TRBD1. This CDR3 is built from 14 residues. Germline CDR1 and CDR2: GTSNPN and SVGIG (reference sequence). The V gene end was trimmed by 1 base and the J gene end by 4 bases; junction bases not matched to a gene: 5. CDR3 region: CAWSGGQGPYEQYF. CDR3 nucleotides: TGTGCCTGGAGTGGCGGACAGGGGCCATACGAGCAGTACTTC.